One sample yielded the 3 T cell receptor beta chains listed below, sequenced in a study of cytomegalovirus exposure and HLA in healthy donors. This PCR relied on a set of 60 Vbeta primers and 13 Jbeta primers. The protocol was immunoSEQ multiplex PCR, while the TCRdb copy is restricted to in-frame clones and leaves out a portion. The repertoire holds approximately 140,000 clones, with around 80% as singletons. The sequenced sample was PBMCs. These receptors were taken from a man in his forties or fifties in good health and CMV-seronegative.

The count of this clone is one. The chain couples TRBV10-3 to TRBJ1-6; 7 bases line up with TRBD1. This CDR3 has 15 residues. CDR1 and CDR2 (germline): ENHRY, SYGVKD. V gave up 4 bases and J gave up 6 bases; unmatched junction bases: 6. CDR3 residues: CAISATGEVNSPLHF. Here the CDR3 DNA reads TGTGCCATCAGTGCCACAGGGGAGGTTAATTCACCCCTCCACTTT.

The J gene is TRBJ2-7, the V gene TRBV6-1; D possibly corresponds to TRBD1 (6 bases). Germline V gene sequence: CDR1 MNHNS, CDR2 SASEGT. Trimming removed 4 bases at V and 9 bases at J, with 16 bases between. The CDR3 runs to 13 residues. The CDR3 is CASSARGLLGQYF. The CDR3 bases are TGTGCCAGCAGTGCCAGGGGCCTATTAGGGCAGTACTTC.

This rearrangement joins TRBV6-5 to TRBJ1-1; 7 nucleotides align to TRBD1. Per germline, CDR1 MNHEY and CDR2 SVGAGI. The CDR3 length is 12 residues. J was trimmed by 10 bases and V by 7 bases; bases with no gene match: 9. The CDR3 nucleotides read TGTGCCAGCACTCGGACAGGTCAAGCAGCTTTCTTT. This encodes CASTRTGQAAFF.